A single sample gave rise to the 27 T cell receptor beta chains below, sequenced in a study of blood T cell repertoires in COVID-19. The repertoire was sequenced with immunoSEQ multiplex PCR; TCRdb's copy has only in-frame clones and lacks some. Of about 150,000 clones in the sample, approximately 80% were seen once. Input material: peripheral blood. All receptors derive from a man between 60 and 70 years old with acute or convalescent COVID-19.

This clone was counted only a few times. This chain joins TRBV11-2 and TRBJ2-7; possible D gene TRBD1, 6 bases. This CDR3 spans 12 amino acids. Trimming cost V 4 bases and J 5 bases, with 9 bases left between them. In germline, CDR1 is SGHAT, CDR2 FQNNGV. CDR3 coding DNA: TGTGCCAGCAGCTCCCCAGGGGACGAGCAGTACTTC. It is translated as CASSSPGDEQYF.

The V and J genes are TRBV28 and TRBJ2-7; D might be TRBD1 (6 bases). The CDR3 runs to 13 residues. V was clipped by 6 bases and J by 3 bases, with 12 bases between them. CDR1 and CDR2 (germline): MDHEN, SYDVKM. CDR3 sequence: CASRTQGIYEQYF. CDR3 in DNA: TGTGCCAGCAGGACCCAGGGGATCTACGAGCAGTACTTC.

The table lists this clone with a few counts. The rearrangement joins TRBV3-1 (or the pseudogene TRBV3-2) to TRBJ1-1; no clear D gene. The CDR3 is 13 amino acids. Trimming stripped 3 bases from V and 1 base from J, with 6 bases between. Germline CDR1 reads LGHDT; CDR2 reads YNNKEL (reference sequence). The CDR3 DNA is TGTGCCAGCAGCCAGGCAGGGAACACTGAAGCTTTCTTT. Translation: CASSQAGNTEAFF.

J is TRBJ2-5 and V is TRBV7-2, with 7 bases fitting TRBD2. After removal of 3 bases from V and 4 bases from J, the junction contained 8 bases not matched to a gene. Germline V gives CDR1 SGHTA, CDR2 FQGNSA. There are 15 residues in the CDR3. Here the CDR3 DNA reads TGTGCCAGCAGCTTCCTAGCGGTGATCGGAGAGACCCAGTACTTC. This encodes CASSFLAVIGETQYF. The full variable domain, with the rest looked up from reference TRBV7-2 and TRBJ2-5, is GAGVSQSPSNKVTEKGKDVELRCDPISGHTALYWYRQSLGQGLEFLIYFQGNSAPDKSGLPSDRFSAERTGGSVSTLTIQRTQQEDSAVYLCASSFLAVIGETQYFGPGTRLLVL.

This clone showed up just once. The DNA for the CDR3 is TGTGCCAGTAGTATATCGGCCTTTGGAGTAGTTCGTCGGAATGAGCAGTTCTTC. Its protein is CASSISAFGVVRRNEQFF. The chain uses TRBV19 and TRBJ2-1; no clear D gene. CDR3 length: 18 amino acids. CDR1 is LNHDA, CDR2 SQIVND, per germline (reference sequence). With 2 bases removed from V and 7 bases from J, the gap between germline ends came to 24 bases.

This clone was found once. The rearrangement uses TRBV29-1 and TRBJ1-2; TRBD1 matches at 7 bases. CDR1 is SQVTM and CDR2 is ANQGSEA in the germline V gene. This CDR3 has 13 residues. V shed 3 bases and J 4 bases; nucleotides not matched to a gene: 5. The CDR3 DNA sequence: TGCAGCGTTGACAGGGGGGCTAGCTATGGCTACACCTTC. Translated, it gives CSVDRGASYGYTF.

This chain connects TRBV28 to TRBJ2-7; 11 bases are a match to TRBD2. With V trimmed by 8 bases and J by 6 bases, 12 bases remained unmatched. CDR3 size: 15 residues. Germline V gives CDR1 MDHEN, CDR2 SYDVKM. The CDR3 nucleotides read TGTGCCAGCGGATCGACTAGCGGGACTTTTCGCGAGCAGTACTTC. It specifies CASGSTSGTFREQYF.

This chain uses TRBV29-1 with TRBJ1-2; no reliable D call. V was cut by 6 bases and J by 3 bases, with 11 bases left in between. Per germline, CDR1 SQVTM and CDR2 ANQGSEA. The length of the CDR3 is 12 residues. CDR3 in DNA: TGCAGCGTCTCGACTCCCGACTATGGCTACACCTTC. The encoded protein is CSVSTPDYGYTF.

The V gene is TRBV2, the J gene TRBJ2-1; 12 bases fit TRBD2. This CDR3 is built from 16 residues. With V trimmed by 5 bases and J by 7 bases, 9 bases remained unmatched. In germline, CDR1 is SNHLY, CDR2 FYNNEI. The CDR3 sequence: CASSYWTSGNNNEQFF. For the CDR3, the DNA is TGTGCCAGCAGTTACTGGACTAGCGGGAATAATAATGAGCAGTTCTTC.

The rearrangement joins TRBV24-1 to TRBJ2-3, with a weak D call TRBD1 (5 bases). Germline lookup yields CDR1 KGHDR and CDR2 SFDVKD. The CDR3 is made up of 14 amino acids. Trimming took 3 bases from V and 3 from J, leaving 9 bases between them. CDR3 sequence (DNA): TGTGCCACCAGTGATCAGGGTTGGACAGATACGCAGTATTTT. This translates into CATSDQGWTDTQYF.

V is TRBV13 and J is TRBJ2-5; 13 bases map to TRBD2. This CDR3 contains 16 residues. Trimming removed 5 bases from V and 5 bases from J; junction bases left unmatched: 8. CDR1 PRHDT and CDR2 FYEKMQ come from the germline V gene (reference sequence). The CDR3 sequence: CASSPRLAGGRETQYF. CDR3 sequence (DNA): TGTGCCAGCAGCCCCAGACTAGCGGGAGGACGGGAGACCCAGTACTTC. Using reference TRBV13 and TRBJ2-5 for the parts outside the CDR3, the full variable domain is AAGVIQSPRHLIKEKRETATLKCYPIPRHDTVYWYQQGPGQDPQFLISFYEKMQSDKGSIPDRFSAQQFSDYHSELNMSSLELGDSALYFCASSPRLAGGRETQYFGPGTRLLVL.

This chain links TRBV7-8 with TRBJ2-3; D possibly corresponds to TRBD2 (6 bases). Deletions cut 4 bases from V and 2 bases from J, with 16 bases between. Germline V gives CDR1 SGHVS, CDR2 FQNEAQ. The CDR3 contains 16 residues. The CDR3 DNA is TGTGCCAGCAGCTCGGCGATAGCGGTAAACACAGATACGCAGTATTTT. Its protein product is CASSSAIAVNTDTQYF.

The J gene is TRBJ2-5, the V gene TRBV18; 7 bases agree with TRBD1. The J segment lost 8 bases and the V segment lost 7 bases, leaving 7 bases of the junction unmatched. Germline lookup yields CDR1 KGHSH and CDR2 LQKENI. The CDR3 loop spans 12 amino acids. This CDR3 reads CASLSTGTTQYF. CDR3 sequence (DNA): TGTGCCAGCTTATCGACAGGGACAACCCAGTACTTC.

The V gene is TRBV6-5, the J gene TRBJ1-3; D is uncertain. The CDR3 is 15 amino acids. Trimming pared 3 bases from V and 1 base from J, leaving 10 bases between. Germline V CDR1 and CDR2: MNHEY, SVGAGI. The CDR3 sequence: CASSYGEASGNTIYF. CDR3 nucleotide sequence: TGTGCCAGCAGTTATGGGGAGGCTTCTGGAAACACCATATATTTT.

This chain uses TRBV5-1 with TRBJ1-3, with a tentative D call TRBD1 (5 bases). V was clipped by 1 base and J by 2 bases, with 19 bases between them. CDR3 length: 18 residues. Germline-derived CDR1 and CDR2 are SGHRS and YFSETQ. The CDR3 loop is CASSLTPQGVVPGNTIYF. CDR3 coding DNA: TGCGCCAGCAGCTTGACCCCCCAGGGTGTTGTCCCTGGAAACACCATATATTTT. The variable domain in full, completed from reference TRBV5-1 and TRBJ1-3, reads KAGVTQTPRYLIKTRGQQVTLSCSPISGHRSVSWYQQTPGQGLQFLFEYFSETQRNKGNFPGRFSGRQFSNSRSEMNVSTLELGDSALYLCASSLTPQGVVPGNTIYFGEGSWLTVV.

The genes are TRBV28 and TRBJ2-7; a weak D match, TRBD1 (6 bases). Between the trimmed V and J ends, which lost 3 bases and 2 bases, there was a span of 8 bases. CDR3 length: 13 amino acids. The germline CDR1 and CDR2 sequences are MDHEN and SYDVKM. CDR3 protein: CASSLRGTYEQYF. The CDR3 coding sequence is TGTGCCAGCAGTTTGAGGGGGACCTACGAGCAGTACTTC. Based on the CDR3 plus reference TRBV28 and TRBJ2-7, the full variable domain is DVKVTQSSRYLVKRTGEKVFLECVQDMDHENMFWYRQDPGLGLRLIYFSYDVKMKEKGDIPEGYSVSREKKERFSLILESASTNQTSMYLCASSLRGTYEQYFGPGTRLTVT.

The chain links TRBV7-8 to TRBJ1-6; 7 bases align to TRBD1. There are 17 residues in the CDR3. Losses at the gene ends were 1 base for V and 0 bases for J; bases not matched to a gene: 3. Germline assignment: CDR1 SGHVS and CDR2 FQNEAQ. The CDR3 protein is CASSLGRDSSYNSPLHF. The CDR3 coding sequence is TGTGCCAGCAGCTTAGGGAGGGACAGCTCCTATAATTCACCCCTCCACTTT.

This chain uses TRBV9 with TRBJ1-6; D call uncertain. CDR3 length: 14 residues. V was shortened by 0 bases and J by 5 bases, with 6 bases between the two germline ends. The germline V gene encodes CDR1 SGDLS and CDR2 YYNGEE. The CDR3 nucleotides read TGTGCCAGCAGCGTAGACGGGGATAATTCACCCCTCCACTTT. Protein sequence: CASSVDGDNSPLHF. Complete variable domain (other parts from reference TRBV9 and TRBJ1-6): DSGVTQTPKHLITATGQRVTLRCSPRSGDLSVYWYQQSLDQGLQFLIQYYNGEERAKGNILERFSAQQFPDLHSELNLSSLELGDSALYFCASSVDGDNSPLHFGNGTRLTVT.

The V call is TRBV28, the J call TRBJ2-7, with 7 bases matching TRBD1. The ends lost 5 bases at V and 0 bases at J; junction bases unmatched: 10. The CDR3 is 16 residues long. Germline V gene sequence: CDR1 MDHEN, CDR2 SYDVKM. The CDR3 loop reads CASSPRGQANSYEQYF. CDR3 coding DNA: TGTGCCAGCAGTCCTCGAGGACAGGCCAACTCCTACGAGCAGTACTTC.

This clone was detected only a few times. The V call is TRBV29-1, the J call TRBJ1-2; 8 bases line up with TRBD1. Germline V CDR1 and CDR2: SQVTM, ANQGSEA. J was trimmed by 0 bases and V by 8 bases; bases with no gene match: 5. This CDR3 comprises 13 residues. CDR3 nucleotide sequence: TGCAGCATAGGGACAGGTCCTAACTATGGCTACACCTTC. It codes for CSIGTGPNYGYTF.

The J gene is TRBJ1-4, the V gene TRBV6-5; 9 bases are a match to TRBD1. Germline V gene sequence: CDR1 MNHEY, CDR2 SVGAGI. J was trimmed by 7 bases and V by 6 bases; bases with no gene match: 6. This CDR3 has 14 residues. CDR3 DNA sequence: TGTGCCAGCAGGGTTACAGGGGGCAGTGAAAAACTGTTTTTT. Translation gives CASRVTGGSEKLFF.

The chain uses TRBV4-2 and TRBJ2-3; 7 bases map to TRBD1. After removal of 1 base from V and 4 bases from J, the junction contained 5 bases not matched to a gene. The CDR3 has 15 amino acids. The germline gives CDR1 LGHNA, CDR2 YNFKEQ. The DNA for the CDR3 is TGTGCCAGCAGCCAAGGGCAAAGGGGGCCAGATACGCAGTATTTT. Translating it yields CASSQGQRGPDTQYF.

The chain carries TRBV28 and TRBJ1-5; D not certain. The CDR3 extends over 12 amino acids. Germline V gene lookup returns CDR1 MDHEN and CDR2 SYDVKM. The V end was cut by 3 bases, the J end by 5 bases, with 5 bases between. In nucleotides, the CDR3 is TGTGCCAGCAGTTTCGAGGATCAGCCCCAGCATTTT. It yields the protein CASSFEDQPQHF.

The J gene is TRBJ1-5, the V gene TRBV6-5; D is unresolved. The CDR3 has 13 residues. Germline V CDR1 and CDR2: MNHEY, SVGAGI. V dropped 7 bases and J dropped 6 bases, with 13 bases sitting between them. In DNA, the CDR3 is TGTGCCAGCACTGCCCTTCGGGGTCAGCCCCAGCATTTT. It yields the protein CASTALRGQPQHF.

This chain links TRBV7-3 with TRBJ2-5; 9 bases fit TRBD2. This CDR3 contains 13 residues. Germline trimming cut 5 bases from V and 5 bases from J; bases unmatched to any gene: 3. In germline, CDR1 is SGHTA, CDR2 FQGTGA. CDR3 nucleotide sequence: TGTGCCAGCAGCCTCGGACTAGCGGAGACCCAGTACTTC. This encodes CASSLGLAETQYF. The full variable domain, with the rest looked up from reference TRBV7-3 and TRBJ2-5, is GAGVSQTPSNKVTEKGKYVELRCDPISGHTALYWYRQSLGQGPEFLIYFQGTGAADDSGLPNDRFFAVRPEGSVSTLKIQRTERGDSAVYLCASSLGLAETQYFGPGTRLLVL.

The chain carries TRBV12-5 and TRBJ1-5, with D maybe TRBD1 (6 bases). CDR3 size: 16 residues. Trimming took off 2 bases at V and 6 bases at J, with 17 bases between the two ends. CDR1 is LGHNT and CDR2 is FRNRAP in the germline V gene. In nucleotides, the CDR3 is TGTGCTAGTGGTTTGTCCGCCGGGGGGGCCGGTCAGCCCCAGCATTTT. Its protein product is CASGLSAGGAGQPQHF.

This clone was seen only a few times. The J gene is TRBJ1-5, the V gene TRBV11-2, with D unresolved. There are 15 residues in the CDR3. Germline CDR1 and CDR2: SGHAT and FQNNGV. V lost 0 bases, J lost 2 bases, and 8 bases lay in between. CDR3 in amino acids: CASSLDPGGNQPQHF. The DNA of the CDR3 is TGTGCCAGCAGCTTAGACCCGGGTGGCAATCAGCCCCAGCATTTT.